This T cell receptor beta chain was observed in a study of shared clonotypes between healthy human individuals. CDR1 and CDR2 from the germline V gene are MDHEN and SYDVKM. The V gene end was trimmed by 4 bases and the J gene end by 4 bases; junction bases not matched to a gene: 8. The CDR3 extends over 15 amino acids. Using immunoSEQ multiplex PCR, the repertoire was profiled, and TCRdb retains in-frame clones only, with some absent. The sample has over 850,000 clones, around 78% seen once. The TCR sequence derives from a man aged 18-30 years in good health. Some clones in this sample may be carry-over from other donors' samples. The rearrangement uses TRBV28 and TRBJ1-1; 8 nucleotides line up with TRBD1. Sample: memory CD4+ T cells from PBMCs. Subset meaning: CD45RA-negative fraction. The CDR3 sequence: CASSSPDREGTEAFF. The CDR3 bases are TGTGCCAGCAGTTCCCCGGACAGGGAGGGCACTGAAGCTTTCTTT.